One sample yielded the 16 T cell receptor beta chains listed below, sequenced in a study of identical twins. MiXCR was run by TCRdb on the 5' RACE reads, yielding one entry per CDR3 protein. Of some 760,000 distinct CDR3 sequences listed, about 18% were seen once; the top ten hold roughly 13%. The sample was also reused in another study, on T cells expressing NK-cell markers.

The material sequenced was PBMCs. Receptor source: a woman younger than 35 in good health.

The rearrangement joins TRBV18 to TRBJ2-5; D gene uncertain. Germline-derived CDR1 and CDR2 are KGHSH and LQKENI. The V gene lost 3 bases and the J gene lost 2 bases, with 10 bases spanning the gap. The CDR3 extends over 14 amino acids. CDR3 bases: TGTGCCAGCTCACCTCTTCAGACGCAAGAGACCCAGTACTTC. Translation: CASSPLQTQETQYF.

The chain links TRBV4-2 to TRBJ2-1; tentatively, D is TRBD2 (5 bases). V shed 0 bases and J shed 1 base, with 10 bases lying between them. The germline V gene has CDR1 LGHNA and CDR2 YNFKEQ. CDR3 length: 16 residues. The CDR3 spells CASSQDGAVSYNEQFF. The CDR3 nucleotides read TGTGCCAGCAGCCAAGATGGAGCGGTTTCCTACAATGAGCAGTTCTTC.

The count of this clonotype is one. The rearrangement joins TRBV5-1 to TRBJ2-3; TRBD2 agrees at 8 bases. V trimming: 7 bases; J trimming: 1 base; junction bases outside the gene matches: 2. CDR3 length: 13 residues. In germline, CDR1 is SGHRS, CDR2 YFSETQ. The chain's CDR3 is CASQTSGTDTQYF. The CDR3 DNA follows: TGCGCCAGCCAGACTAGCGGCACAGATACGCAGTATTTT.

This clonotype has more than one count but fewer than ten. The chain uses TRBV6-2 or TRBV6-3 and TRBJ2-1; a weak D match, TRBD2 (6 bases). Per the germline V gene, CDR1 is MNHEY and CDR2 is SVGEGT. The ends were cut back, 7 bases at V and 2 bases at J, with 15 bases in the middle. This CDR3 region has 15 residues. The CDR3 bases are TGTGCCAGCACCGACCTCGGGAGAGCCTACAATGAGCAGTTCTTC. The encoded protein is CASTDLGRAYNEQFF.

On this clonotype: This could be a read error, since a much larger clone is one nucleotide away. This chain connects TRBV5-8 to TRBJ2-3; 7 bases are shared with TRBD2. The V segment lost 4 bases and the J segment 0 bases; nucleotides outside the gene matches: 8. CDR1 is SGHTS and CDR2 is YDEGEE in the germline V gene. The CDR3 covers 16 residues. CDR3 in DNA: TGTGCCAGCAGCACCGGGCCTAGCGGTAGCACAGATACGCAGTATTTT. It is translated as CASSTGPSGSTDTQYF.

This clonotype has more than one count but fewer than ten. The chain recombines TRBV12-3 or TRBV12-4 with TRBJ2-7, with a possible D match to TRBD2 (5 bases). V dropped 7 bases and J dropped 3 bases, with 16 bases sitting between them. The CDR3 runs to 14 residues. For the CDR3, the DNA is TGTGCCAGCACCTTGGAGGATAGGCACTACGAGCAGTACTTC. Translated: CASTLEDRHYEQYF.

V usage is TRBV12-3 or TRBV12-4 and J usage is TRBJ2-5, with 9 positions matching TRBD2. The CDR3 contains 16 residues. After removal of 3 bases from V and 1 base from J, the junction contained 6 bases not matched to a gene. The CDR3 DNA reads as TGTGCCAGCAGTTTCCTGCCTAGCGGGGCCCAAGAGACCCAGTACTTC. It translates to CASSFLPSGAQETQYF.

The chain combines TRBV25-1 with TRBJ1-4, with TRBD1 as a possible D gene (6 bases). This CDR3 has 14 residues. In germline, CDR1 is MGHDK, CDR2 SYGVNS. Trimming left V 4 bases short and J 8 bases short, with 14 bases between. CDR3 region: CASSAAGAGEKLFF. The CDR3 DNA reads TGTGCCAGCAGTGCGGCAGGGGCTGGCGAAAAACTGTTTTTT.

This chain joins TRBV5-5 and TRBJ2-1, with 7 bases that match TRBD2. The CDR3 runs 15 residues. Germline CDR1 is SGHKS and CDR2 is YYEKEE (reference sequence). V lost 4 bases to trimming and J lost 7 bases; unmatched junction nucleotides: 11. CDR3 in amino acids: CASSDRPTSTNEQFF. CDR3 DNA: TGTGCCAGCAGCGACCGGCCGACTAGCACGAATGAGCAGTTCTTC.

This clonotype showed up many times. The chain has TRBV12-3 or TRBV12-4 and TRBJ2-5, with D possibly TRBD2 on 6 matching bases. This CDR3 has 15 residues. Trimming cost V 3 bases and J 5 bases, with 16 bases left between them. CDR3: CASSFGLAKMETQYF. The CDR3, as DNA: TGTGCCAGCAGTTTCGGGCTAGCGAAGATGGAGACCCAGTACTTC.

The CDR3 protein is CSVLSTGPSSYEQYF. CDR3 DNA: TGCAGTGTACTATCTACAGGTCCCAGCTCCTACGAGCAGTACTTC. V usage is TRBV20-1 and J usage is TRBJ2-7; D might be TRBD1 (5 bases). Trimming pared 7 bases from V and 0 bases from J, leaving 19 bases between. Germline assignment: CDR1 DFQATT and CDR2 SNEGSKA (reference sequence). The CDR3 spans 15 residues.

The chain joins TRBV20-1 to TRBJ2-1, with TRBD2 matching 10 bases. The CDR3 sequence is 14 residues long. Germline V gene data show CDR1 as DFQATT and CDR2 as SNEGSKA (reference sequence). The trim removed 1 base at V and 6 bases at J, leaving 3 bases unmatched. DNA for the CDR3: TGCAGTGCTAGAGTAACTAGCGGGACCAATGAGCAGTTCTTC. Its translation: CSARVTSGTNEQFF.

This chain joins TRBV12-3 or TRBV12-4 and TRBJ2-1, with D maybe TRBD2 (5 bases). V lost 6 bases, J lost 3 bases, and 18 bases lay in between. CDR3 length: 16 amino acids. CDR3 region: CASSLWRVSDYNEQFF. Here the CDR3 DNA reads TGTGCCAGCAGCCTATGGCGGGTGTCTGACTACAATGAGCAGTTCTTC.

This clonotype has only a few counts. Mismatch with germline at one junction end may stem from a read error. This sequence joins TRBV20-1 and TRBJ2-7; D call uncertain. The CDR3 is 15 residues long. The germline CDR1 and CDR2 sequences are DFQATT and SNEGSKA (reference sequence). The CDR3 DNA sequence: TGCAGTGCTAGAGATACTCTAGGAGCCTCCAACGAGCAGTACTTC. It encodes CSARDTLGASNEQYF.

This chain joins TRBV30 and TRBJ2-3, with D uncertain. Trimming stripped 2 bases from V and 5 bases from J, with 14 bases between. The CDR3 is 14 amino acids. Germline V gene lookup returns CDR1 GTSNPN and CDR2 SVGIG (reference sequence). In DNA, the CDR3 is TGTGCCTGGAGTATCCGGGTGTTCGGAGATACGCAGTATTTT. It translates to CAWSIRVFGDTQYF.

This chain joins TRBV14 and TRBJ2-1; the match to TRBD1 covers 11 bases. V lost 0 bases to trimming and J lost 8 bases; unmatched junction nucleotides: 6. CDR3 length: 16 residues. Per the germline V gene, CDR1 is SGHDN and CDR2 is FVKESK. Written as DNA, the CDR3 is TGTGCCAGCAGCCAAGATTTACGGGACAGGGGGTATGAGCAGTTCTTC. Translating gives CASSQDLRDRGYEQFF.